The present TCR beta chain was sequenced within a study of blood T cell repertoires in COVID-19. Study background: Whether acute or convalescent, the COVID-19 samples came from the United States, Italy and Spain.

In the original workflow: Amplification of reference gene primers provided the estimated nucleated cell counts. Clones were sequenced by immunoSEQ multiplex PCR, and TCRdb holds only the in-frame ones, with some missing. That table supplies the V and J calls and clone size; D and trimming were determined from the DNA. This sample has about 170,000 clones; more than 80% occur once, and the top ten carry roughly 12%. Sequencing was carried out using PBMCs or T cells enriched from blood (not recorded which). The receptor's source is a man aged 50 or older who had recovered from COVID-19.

Here the CDR3 reads CASSTHVGNTEAFF. In DNA, the CDR3 is TGTGCCAGTAGTACCCACGTCGGGAACACTGAAGCTTTCTTT. The chain uses TRBV19 and TRBJ1-1; D is unresolved. The germline V gene has CDR1 LNHDA and CDR2 SQIVND (reference sequence). The CDR3 contains 14 residues. With 4 bases removed from V and 1 base from J, the gap between germline ends came to 10 bases.